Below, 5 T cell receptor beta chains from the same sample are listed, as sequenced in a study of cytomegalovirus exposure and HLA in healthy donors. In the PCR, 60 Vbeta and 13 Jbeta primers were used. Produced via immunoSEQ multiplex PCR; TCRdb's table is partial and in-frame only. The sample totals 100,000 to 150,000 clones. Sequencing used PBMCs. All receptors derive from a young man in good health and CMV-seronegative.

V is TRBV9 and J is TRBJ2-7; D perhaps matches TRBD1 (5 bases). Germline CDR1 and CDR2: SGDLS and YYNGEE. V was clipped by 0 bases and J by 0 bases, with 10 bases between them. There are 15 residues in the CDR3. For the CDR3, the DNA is TGTGCCAGCAGCGTAGCCCCAGACAGCTCCTACGAGCAGTACTTC. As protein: CASSVAPDSSYEQYF. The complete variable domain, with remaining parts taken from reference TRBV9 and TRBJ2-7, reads DSGVTQTPKHLITATGQRVTLRCSPRSGDLSVYWYQQSLDQGLQFLIQYYNGEERAKGNILERFSAQQFPDLHSELNLSSLELGDSALYFCASSVAPDSSYEQYFGPGTRLTVT.

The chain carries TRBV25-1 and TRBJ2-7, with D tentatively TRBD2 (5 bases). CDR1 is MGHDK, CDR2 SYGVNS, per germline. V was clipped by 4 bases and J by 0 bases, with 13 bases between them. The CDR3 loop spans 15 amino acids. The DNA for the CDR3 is TGTGCCAGCAGTGTCCCCGGGAAGAGCTCCTACGAGCAGTACTTC. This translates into CASSVPGKSSYEQYF.

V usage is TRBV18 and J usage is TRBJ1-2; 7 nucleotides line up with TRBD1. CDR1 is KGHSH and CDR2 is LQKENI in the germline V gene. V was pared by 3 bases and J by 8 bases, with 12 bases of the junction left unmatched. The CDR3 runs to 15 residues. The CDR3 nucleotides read TGTGCCAGCTCACCGCAACCAGGGGGAACAGGAGGCTACACCTTC. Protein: CASSPQPGGTGGYTF.

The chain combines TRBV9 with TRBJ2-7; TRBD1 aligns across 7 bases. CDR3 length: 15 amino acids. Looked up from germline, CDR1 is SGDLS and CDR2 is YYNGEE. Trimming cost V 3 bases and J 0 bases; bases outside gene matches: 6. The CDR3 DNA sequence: TGTGCCAGCAGCGAAAACCGGGACAGCTCCTACGAGCAGTACTTC. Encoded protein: CASSENRDSSYEQYF.

In nucleotides, the CDR3 is TGTGCCATCAGGACAGGGGCCCGCTCCTACGAGCAGTACTTC. Translated, it gives CAIRTGARSYEQYF. V gene TRBV10-3 combines with J gene TRBJ2-7, with TRBD1 identical over 8 bases. Germline V CDR1 and CDR2: ENHRY, SYGVKD. V was pared by 6 bases and J by 0 bases, with 4 bases of the junction left unmatched. The CDR3 is 14 residues long.